This TCR beta chain was sequenced for a study of blood T cell repertoires in COVID-19. Across the study: The samples span acute and convalescent COVID-19 from the United States, Italy and Spain. Nucleic acid was either cDNA or gDNA, and it came from T cells, B-cell-depleted T cells, or PBMCs.

Resolution of symptoms, clearance, or two negative PCRs was present in recovered Cohort 3 donors. The authors' processing: Estimated nucleated cell counts came from reference gene primer amplification. The protocol was immunoSEQ multiplex PCR, while the TCRdb copy is restricted to in-frame clones and leaves out a portion. The D gene and trimming were derived from the DNA, and the V and J assignments and clone size from that table. The table has approximately 400,000 clones, 70% to 90% seen once. The CDR3 spans 17 residues. The V and J ends lost 4 bases and 1 base respectively, with 18 bases between them. Per germline, CDR1 SGHRS and CDR2 YFSETQ.

The sequencing sample was made of PBMCs or T cells enriched from blood (not recorded which). The origin of this receptor is a woman aged 18-29 years who had recovered from COVID-19. The genes are TRBV5-1 and TRBJ1-5, with D unclear. As DNA, the CDR3 is TGCGCCAGCAGCCCCGGAGGGAGCACCCCGAGCAATCAGCCCCAGCATTTT. Its translation: CASSPGGSTPSNQPQHF.